This T cell receptor (beta chain) was sequenced during a study of OX40 agonist ivuxolimab in advanced cancers. CDR1 and CDR2 (germline): MGHRA, YSYEKL. The CDR3 is made up of 14 amino acids. V lost 1 base, J lost 0 bases, and 3 bases lay in between. The data were produced by immunoSEQ multiplex PCR, yet TCRdb's version contains in-frame clones alone and is incomplete. The table shows 40,000 to 60,000 clones, with nearly 95% occurring only once. The chain combines TRBV4-1 with TRBJ2-2, with unresolved D. This specimen was CD4+ or CD8+ T cells sorted from blood, taken in a trial of the OX40 agonist ivuxolimab. This clonotype originated in an adult with an advanced solid tumor such as melanoma, head and neck, liver or kidney cancer. The CDR3 sequence is CASSQGSNTGELFF. For the CDR3, the DNA is TGCGCCAGCAGCCAAGGCTCGAACACCGGGGAGCTGTTTTTT.